A single T cell receptor beta chain is shown here with its context. Produced via immunoSEQ multiplex PCR; TCRdb's table is partial and in-frame only. Of 140,000 to 150,000 clones listed, around four fifths were seen once; the top ten hold under 3%. V lost 6 bases, J lost 5 bases, and 13 bases lay in between. The CDR3 is 13 amino acids. Looked up from germline, CDR1 is MRHNA and CDR2 is SNTAGT. The source of the sample is a study of blood T cell repertoires in COVID-19. The wider study: T cells, B-cell-depleted T cells, or PBMCs supplied cDNA or gDNA.

The sample was peripheral blood. The clonotype comes from a woman aged 40 to 50 with active or convalescent COVID-19. V usage is TRBV6-4 and J usage is TRBJ2-5, with D possibly matching TRBD2 (6 bases). The CDR3 sequence: CASSYSRGETQYF. CDR3 in DNA: TGTGCCAGCAGCTACTCACGGGGGGAGACCCAGTACTTC.